The rows below give T cell receptor beta chains drawn from one sample of a study of cytomegalovirus exposure and HLA in healthy donors. Assay: immunoSEQ multiplex PCR; the TCRdb copy retains only in-frame clones and omits some. The top ten hold less than 6.5% of the sample, which has more than 65,000 clones, around 81% seen once. The sample comprised PBMCs. The receptors originated from a man between 18 and 29 years old in good health and CMV-seropositive. Both conserved end residues are part of each CDR3. Each record gives: V gene, clone size, D gene, J gene, CDR3 DNA, CDR3 protein. A D gene is named only where the DNA matches it firmly. Size is omitted from some rows. Given values are once, few, many or a class for expanded clones.

V: TRBV4-1
size: .
D: TRBD1
J: TRBJ1-1
DNA: TGCGCCAGCAGCCAGCCTTCCGGGACAGGGAAAACTGAAGCTTTCTTT
CDR3: CASSQPSGTGKTEAFF

V: TRBV6-1
size: .
D: TRBD1
J: TRBJ1-1
DNA: TGTGCCAGCAGGTTTACCGGGACAGGGTCGTCTTTCTTT
CDR3: CASRFTGTGSSFF

V: TRBV7-8
size: .
D: TRBD2
J: TRBJ2-7
DNA: TGTGCCAGCAGCTTAGTCTGGCGGGAGGGCCTCGAGCAGTACTTC
CDR3: CASSLVWREGLEQYF

V: TRBV10-1
size: .
D: TRBD1
J: TRBJ2-1
DNA: TGCGCCAGCAGTGAGGACAGGGGATACAATGAGCAGTTCTTC
CDR3: CASSEDRGYNEQFF

V: TRBV5-1
size: .
D: TRBD2
J: TRBJ2-7
DNA: TGCGCCAGCAGCTCCGGTGGACTAGCGGGAGTATACGAGCAGTACTTC
CDR3: CASSSGGLAGVYEQYF

V: TRBV6-5
size: .
D: .
J: TRBJ1-2
DNA: TGTGCCACCAAAACAGGAGTCGGTGCTGGCTACACCTTC
CDR3: CATKTGVGAGYTF

V: TRBV14
size: .
D: .
J: TRBJ1-1
DNA: TGTGCCAGCAGCTTTCGAACCAGCGGAGCTTTCTTT
CDR3: CASSFRTSGAFF

V: TRBV4-1
size: .
D: TRBD1
J: TRBJ1-4
DNA: TGCGCCAGCAGGGCCGTCGGGACAGGGTTGGGAGAAAAACTGTTTTTT
CDR3: CASRAVGTGLGEKLFF

V: TRBV5-1
size: .
D: .
J: TRBJ1-2
DNA: TGCGCCAGCAGCTCGAGGACTAACTATGGCTACACCTTC
CDR3: CASSSRTNYGYTF

V: TRBV2
size: .
D: TRBD1
J: TRBJ2-7
DNA: TGTGCCAGCAGTGTCCGCGGACAGGGGACGTACCAGCAGTACTTC
CDR3: CASSVRGQGTYQQYF

V: TRBV14
size: few
D: TRBD1
J: TRBJ1-2
DNA: TGTGCCAGCAGCCCCTTTACAGGGGAGGAGGGCTACACCTTC
CDR3: CASSPFTGEEGYTF

V: TRBV29-1
size: .
D: .
J: TRBJ1-1
DNA: TGCAGCGTTGAGGGGGGGAGTCGGGGGAATGTCAGTGGGGCTTTCTTT
CDR3: CSVEGGSRGNVSGAFF

V: TRBV29-1
size: large
D: TRBD1
J: TRBJ2-7
DNA: TGCAGCGTGAGCCCCTGGACAGGGAGCGTATACGAGCAGTACTTC
CDR3: CSVSPWTGSVYEQYF

V: TRBV28
size: .
D: TRBD2
J: TRBJ2-3
DNA: TGTGCCAGCAGTTTAGGTACTAGCGATATCACAGATACGCAGTATTTT
CDR3: CASSLGTSDITDTQYF

V: TRBV5-1
size: .
D: TRBD1
J: TRBJ2-7
DNA: TGCGCCAGCAGCCGCGGAACAGGGACAGACTACGAGCAGTACTTC
CDR3: CASSRGTGTDYEQYF

V: TRBV6-5
size: .
D: .
J: TRBJ1-4
DNA: TGTGCCAGCAGTGCTGGACAGACCCTGTTTTTT
CDR3: CASSAGQTLFF

V: TRBV10-2
size: .
D: .
J: TRBJ2-7
DNA: TGCGCCAGCAGGCAGGGATTTTCCTACGAGCAGTACTTC
CDR3: CASRQGFSYEQYF

V: TRBV28
size: few
D: .
J: TRBJ2-1
DNA: TGTGCCAGCAGTTTTCTCCGTCCGGAGAATGAGCAGTTCTTC
CDR3: CASSFLRPENEQFF

V: TRBV11-2
size: .
D: .
J: TRBJ2-2
DNA: TGTGCCAGCAGCTTAGATCTGGAGACCACCGGGGAGCTGTTTTTT
CDR3: CASSLDLETTGELFF

V: TRBV9
size: .
D: TRBD1
J: TRBJ1-1
DNA: TGTGCCAGCAGCGTAAGGGACAGGGGGTGGGGTACTGAAGCTTTCTTT
CDR3: CASSVRDRGWGTEAFF